This entry lists 15 T cell receptor beta chains sequenced from one sample in a study of blood T cells in healthy people across ages. Using a J-beta primer mix together with a sample-barcoded 5' primer, a second PCR was run for roughly 7 to 11 cycles. MiXCR, applied by TCRdb to the 5' RACE reads, yields one record per CDR3 protein. The repertoire consists of about 1,000,000 distinct CDR3 sequences, with 40% to 45% occurring once and the leading ten covering approximately 20%. Input material: blood. Receptors were obtained from a woman aged 60-70 years in good health.

The CDR3 bases are TGTGCCAGCCCTCCTGGAGCGGGAGGGCCGTACGAGCAGTACTTC. This encodes CASPPGAGGPYEQYF. The V call is TRBV28, the J call TRBJ2-5; 10 bases line up with TRBD2. The DNA end is more similar to TRBJ2-7, so the J call may be wrong. There are 15 residues in the CDR3. The germline V gene has CDR1 MDHEN and CDR2 SYDVKM.

The chain has TRBV27 and TRBJ1-5; weak D call: TRBD1 (5 bases). The CDR3 covers 12 residues. The germline V and J ends were trimmed by 4 bases and 9 bases, with 10 bases remaining between them. The V gene's germline CDR1 is MNHEY and CDR2 SMNVEV (reference sequence). CDR3 sequence: CASSYPGRPQHF. CDR3 coding DNA: TGTGCCAGCAGTTATCCAGGGCGGCCCCAGCATTTT.

The chain is built from TRBV5-1 and TRBJ2-1; D could derive from TRBD1 or TRBD2 (5 bases each). Per the germline V gene, CDR1 is SGHRS and CDR2 is YFSETQ. Trimming shortened V by 4 bases and J by 0 bases, and 17 bases separated the two germline ends. The CDR3 length is 17 residues. This CDR3 is CASSPTTGTGSYNEQFF. In nucleotides, the CDR3 is TGCGCCAGCAGCCCCACAACCGGGACCGGCTCCTACAATGAGCAGTTCTTC.

The chain recombines TRBV19 with TRBJ2-3; 11 nucleotides align to TRBD2. The germline V gene encodes CDR1 LNHDA and CDR2 SQIVND (reference sequence). Trimming took 3 bases from V and 5 from J; bases not matched to a gene: 10. This CDR3 contains 17 residues. CDR3 protein: CASSMSLAGGPQDTQYF. CDR3 bases: TGTGCCAGTAGTATGTCGCTAGCGGGAGGACCCCAAGATACGCAGTATTTT.

There are a few counts of this clonotype. V usage is TRBV20-1 and J usage is TRBJ2-4; D is tentatively TRBD1 or TRBD2 (6 bases each). V was trimmed by 8 bases and J by 8 bases, leaving 19 bases between them. Germline CDR1 and CDR2: DFQATT and SNEGSKA (reference sequence). The CDR3 totals 13 residues. The CDR3 protein is CSTRGLLGDIQYF. The CDR3 DNA reads as TGCAGTACCCGGGGGCTATTGGGGGACATTCAGTACTTC.

The chain joins TRBV7-9 to TRBJ2-5; D perhaps matches TRBD1 (6 bases). Germline CDR1 and CDR2: SEHNR and FQNEAQ (reference sequence). Trimming stripped 3 bases from V and 5 bases from J, with 13 bases between. CDR3 length: 14 amino acids. The CDR3 DNA reads as TGTGCCAGCAGCTTGCCACAGGGCTGGGAGACCCAGTACTTC. This encodes CASSLPQGWETQYF. Complete variable domain (other parts from reference TRBV7-9 and TRBJ2-5): DTGVSQNPRHKITKRGQNVTFRCDPISEHNRLYWYRQTLGQGPEFLTYFQNEAQLEKSRLLSDRFSAERPKGSFSTLEIQRTEQGDSAMYLCASSLPQGWETQYFGPGTRLLVL.

The V call is TRBV7-8, the J call TRBJ2-5, with no clear D. Judging by the DNA end, TRBJ2-7 fits better; the J call may be wrong. The length of the CDR3 is 15 residues. Germline-derived CDR1 and CDR2 are SGHVS and FQNEAQ. In DNA, the CDR3 is TGTGCCAGCAGCTTAGCCCAAGCCGCAAACTACGAGCAGTACTTC. Amino acid sequence: CASSLAQAANYEQYF.

This clonotype was detected ten times or more. The chain combines TRBV27 with TRBJ1-2; possible D gene TRBD1, 6 bases. This CDR3 spans 15 amino acids. V gave up 1 base and J gave up 6 bases, with 15 bases separating them. Germline V gene lookup returns CDR1 MNHEY and CDR2 SMNVEV (reference sequence). This chain's CDR3 is CASSLLGVRGNGYTF. The CDR3 DNA reads as TGTGCCAGCAGTTTATTAGGCGTCAGGGGAAATGGCTACACCTTC.

This sequence joins TRBV5-1 and TRBJ1-2, with D maybe TRBD1 (5 bases). Trimming left V 3 bases short and J 8 bases short, with 17 bases between. This CDR3 has 14 residues. Germline V gene data show CDR1 as SGHRS and CDR2 as YFSETQ. This CDR3 is CASSSGRESRGYTF. For the CDR3, the DNA is TGCGCCAGCAGCTCCGGCAGGGAATCGCGCGGCTACACCTTC.

The chain has TRBV24-1 and TRBJ2-1; 10 bases agree with TRBD1. The CDR3 loop spans 18 amino acids. Germline-derived CDR1 and CDR2 are KGHDR and SFDVKD. With 6 bases clipped from V and 7 bases from J, the junction kept 17 bases outside the gene matches. The CDR3 DNA reads as TGTGCCACCAGTTCAGGGTTTGCCGGGACAGGGGAAGTGAATGAGCAGTTCTTC. Translated, it gives CATSSGFAGTGEVNEQFF.

The rearrangement uses TRBV5-1 and TRBJ2-5, with 15 bases matching TRBD2. The CDR3 spans 17 residues. V shed 3 bases, J shed 4 bases, and the junction held 7 bases outside the gene matches. The germline V gene encodes CDR1 SGHRS and CDR2 YFSETQ. The CDR3 region has the DNA TGCGCCAGCAGCTCCGTCGGACTAGCGGGGGGGCGAGAGACCCAGTACTTC. Residues: CASSSVGLAGGRETQYF.

The CDR3 sequence: CASSQRRGASEQYF. The CDR3 nucleotides are TGTGCCAGCAGCCAACGGCGGGGGGCTAGCGAGCAGTACTTC. This chain links TRBV3-1 with TRBJ2-7, with 8 bases lining up with TRBD2. CDR3 size: 14 residues. Germline V gene lookup returns CDR1 LGHDT and CDR2 YNNKEL (reference sequence). V shed 2 bases and J 6 bases; nucleotides not matched to a gene: 6.

This chain links TRBV3-1 with TRBJ2-7; the match to TRBD1 covers 9 bases. The CDR3 contains 16 residues. Unmatched junction bases numbered 9, after V lost 1 base and J lost 5 bases. Germline values: CDR1 LGHDT, CDR2 YNNKEL (reference sequence). The CDR3 DNA follows: TGTGCCAGCAGCCAAGGGACCCGGACAGGGGAGCACGAGCAGTACTTC. Amino acids: CASSQGTRTGEHEQYF.

The rearrangement uses TRBV5-1 and TRBJ2-5, with 7 bases aligning to TRBD1. Germline CDR1 is SGHRS and CDR2 is YFSETQ. Trimming took 0 bases from V and 11 from J; bases not matched to a gene: 10. The CDR3 loop spans 14 amino acids. The CDR3 here is CASSLEGAVYGQYF. Written as DNA, the CDR3 is TGCGCCAGCAGCTTGGAGGGGGCCGTCTACGGGCAGTACTTC.

The chain recombines TRBV3-1 with TRBJ2-1, with TRBD2 matching 7 bases. CDR1 LGHDT and CDR2 YNNKEL come from the germline V gene (reference sequence). V shed 4 bases, J shed 4 bases, and the junction held 7 bases outside the gene matches. The CDR3 extends over 15 amino acids. CDR3 sequence (DNA): TGTGCCAGCAGCCCAGATCCTAGCGGATACAATGAGCAGTTCTTC. Encoded protein: CASSPDPSGYNEQFF.